This TCR beta chain was sequenced in a study of blood T cell repertoires in COVID-19. Sequencing was performed with immunoSEQ multiplex PCR; in TCRdb, only in-frame clones are kept and a portion is missing. This sample has roughly 97,000 clones, with 84% found just once. This clone was found a few times. The TCR originated in a man aged 60 to 69 with acute or convalescent COVID-19. Sequences were obtained from peripheral blood.

As DNA, the CDR3 is TGTGCCTGGAGGGACAGGGGTGGAAACACCATATATTTT. Amino acids: CAWRDRGGNTIYF. This chain connects TRBV30 to TRBJ1-3; TRBD1 agrees at 9 bases. The CDR3 runs to 13 residues. CDR1 GTSNPN and CDR2 SVGIG come from the germline V gene (reference sequence). V lost 3 bases to trimming and J lost 3 bases; unmatched junction nucleotides: 0.